These 12 T cell receptor beta chains came from one sample sequenced in a study of beta chain features in type 1 diabetes. Every isolated RNA sample was fully reverse transcribed, so sequencing captured expressed TCRB transcripts. The protocol was immunoSEQ multiplex PCR, while the TCRdb copy is restricted to in-frame clones and leaves out a portion. Found here are about 250,000 clones, about a tenth of them singletons; the top ten hold 0.017%. Their target antigens are unknown. Study-wide results and caveats: Shorter TCRB CDR3s, moderately but significantly so, marked every one of the four CD4+ subsets in Type 1 diabetes patients.

Sample: naive CD4+ T cells from blood. These receptors originate from a man aged 25 to 45 with type 1 diabetes.

J is TRBJ1-2 and V is TRBV25-1; D perhaps matches TRBD1 (5 bases). Germline CDR1 and CDR2: MGHDK and SYGVNS. The CDR3 runs to 14 residues. Trimming cost V 8 bases and J 1 base, with 14 bases left between them. CDR3 loop: CASSERGVNYGYTF. DNA of the CDR3: TGTGCCAGCTCCGAGCGGGGGGTTAACTATGGCTACACCTTC.

This clone came up a few times. The chain joins TRBV7-2 to TRBJ2-7; 10 bases map to TRBD1. The junction had 2 bases not matched to a gene; V was cut back by 6 bases and J by 0 bases. CDR1 and CDR2 (germline): SGHTA, FQGNSA. This CDR3 has 14 amino acids. The CDR3 loop is CASRRTGGSYEQYF. The CDR3 DNA follows: TGTGCCAGCAGAAGGACAGGGGGCTCCTACGAGCAGTACTTC.

The chain has TRBV7-3 and TRBJ2-7; 10 bases align to TRBD1. The V gene end was trimmed by 5 bases and the J gene end by 7 bases; junction bases not matched to a gene: 8. Germline CDR1 and CDR2: SGHTA and FQGTGA. CDR3 size: 14 residues. The CDR3 spells CASSADRGLGEQYF. The CDR3 DNA sequence: TGTGCCAGCAGCGCAGACAGGGGGCTAGGAGAGCAGTACTTC.

This clone was counted only a few times. The V call is TRBV5-6, the J call TRBJ2-2; 9 bases line up with TRBD1. In germline, CDR1 is SGHDT, CDR2 YYEEEE. J was trimmed by 4 bases and V by 2 bases; bases with no gene match: 12. This CDR3 contains 18 residues. CDR3 residues: CASSFGVGGQGGTGELFF. The CDR3 DNA reads TGTGCCAGCAGCTTCGGGGTCGGGGGACAGGGAGGCACCGGGGAGCTGTTTTTT.

This clone was found a few times. The chain links TRBV21-1 to TRBJ2-7; the D segment call TRBD2 is taken from the table without a DNA check. TRBV21-1 is termed a pseudogene. The length of the CDR3 is 15 residues. DNA of the CDR3: TGTGCCAGCGAAACCCTGACCCCTGAGGATTACGAGCAGTACTTC. It is translated as CASETLTPEDYEQYF.

The chain carries TRBV7-8 and TRBJ2-7; the D is unclear. V gave up 5 bases and J gave up 5 bases, with 16 bases separating them. This CDR3 spans 14 amino acids. Germline-derived CDR1 and CDR2 are SGHVS and FQNEAQ. The CDR3 reads CASSLTQRPHEQYF. The DNA for the CDR3 is TGTGCCAGCAGCCTGACTCAGCGCCCCCACGAGCAGTACTTC. Together with reference TRBV7-8 and TRBJ2-7, the CDR3 gives the full variable domain: GAGVSQSPRYKVAKRGQDVALRCDPISGHVSLFWYQQALGQGPEFLTYFQNEAQLDKSGLPSDRFFAERPEGSVSTLKIQRTQQEDSAVYLCASSLTQRPHEQYFGPGTRLTVT.

The chain couples TRBV13 to TRBJ1-4, with no clear D. The germline V gene has CDR1 PRHDT and CDR2 FYEKMQ (reference sequence). The CDR3 extends over 14 amino acids. Trimming shortened V by 3 bases and J by 5 bases, and 10 bases separated the two germline ends. The CDR3 region is CASSFTGENEKLFF. In nucleotides, the CDR3 is TGTGCCAGCAGCTTCACTGGGGAGAATGAAAAACTGTTTTTT. The variable domain in full, completed from reference TRBV13 and TRBJ1-4, reads AAGVIQSPRHLIKEKRETATLKCYPIPRHDTVYWYQQGPGQDPQFLISFYEKMQSDKGSIPDRFSAQQFSDYHSELNMSSLELGDSALYFCASSFTGENEKLFFGSGTQLSVL.

The CDR3 protein is CASGLVPAQGTGELFF. CDR3 nucleotide sequence: TGTGCTAGTGGTTTGGTGCCGGCGCAGGGTACCGGGGAGCTGTTTTTT. V usage is TRBV12-5 and J usage is TRBJ2-2; tentatively, D is TRBD1 (5 bases). The germline V gene encodes CDR1 LGHNT and CDR2 FRNRAP. This CDR3 spans 16 amino acids. V lost 0 bases, J lost 5 bases, and 13 bases lay in between.

Only a few counts were recorded for this clone. The chain joins TRBV6-4 to TRBJ2-3, with TRBD1 identical over 7 bases. V dropped 2 bases and J dropped 8; count of bases not matched to a gene: 7. CDR3 length equals 14 residues. Germline assignment: CDR1 MRHNA and CDR2 SNTAGT. The CDR3 here is CASSDETGRGTQYF. CDR3 nucleotides: TGTGCCAGCAGTGACGAGACAGGGCGAGGTACGCAGTATTTT.

The sample holds a few counts of this clone. V usage is TRBV10-3 and J usage is TRBJ2-5; 11 bases agree with TRBD2. From germline, CDR1 is ENHRY and CDR2 SYGVKD. The CDR3 is 18 residues long. J gave up 0 bases and V 3 bases, and 9 bases lay outside the gene matches. The CDR3 is CAISDWPPSGGNQETQYF. Here the CDR3 DNA reads TGTGCCATCAGTGATTGGCCCCCTAGCGGGGGGAACCAAGAGACCCAGTACTTC.

In this sample, this clone turned up a few times. The CDR3 protein is CASRSDRDSYEQYF. DNA for the CDR3: TGTGCCAGCAGGTCGGACAGGGACAGCTACGAGCAGTACTTC. This chain joins TRBV6-1 and TRBJ2-7, with 8 bases aligning to TRBD1. There are 14 residues in the CDR3. The J segment lost 3 bases and the V segment lost 6 bases, leaving 7 bases of the junction unmatched. The germline V gene has CDR1 MNHNS and CDR2 SASEGT.

This clone was detected only a few times. J is TRBJ1-1 and V is TRBV9, with D perhaps matching TRBD1 (5 bases). With 2 bases removed from V and 10 bases from J, the gap between germline ends came to 12 bases. There are 12 residues in the CDR3. In germline, CDR1 is SGDLS, CDR2 YYNGEE. The CDR3 sequence: CASSVQGGTAFF. The CDR3 bases are TGTGCCAGCAGCGTCCAGGGAGGGACAGCTTTCTTT.